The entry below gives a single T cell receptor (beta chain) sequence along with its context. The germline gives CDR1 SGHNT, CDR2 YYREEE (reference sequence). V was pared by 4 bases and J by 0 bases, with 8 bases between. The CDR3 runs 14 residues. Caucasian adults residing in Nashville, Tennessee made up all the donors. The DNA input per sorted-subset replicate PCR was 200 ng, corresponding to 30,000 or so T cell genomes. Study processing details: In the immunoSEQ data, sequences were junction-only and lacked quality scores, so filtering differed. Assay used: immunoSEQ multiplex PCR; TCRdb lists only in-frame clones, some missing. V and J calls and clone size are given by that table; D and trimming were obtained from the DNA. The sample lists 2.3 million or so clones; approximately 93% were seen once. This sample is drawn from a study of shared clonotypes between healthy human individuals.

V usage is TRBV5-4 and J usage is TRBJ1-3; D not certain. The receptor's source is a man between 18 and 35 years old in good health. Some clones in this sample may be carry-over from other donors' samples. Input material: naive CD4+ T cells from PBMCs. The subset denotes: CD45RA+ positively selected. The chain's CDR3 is CASSGRSSGNTIYF. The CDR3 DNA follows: TGTGCCAGCAGCGGAAGGAGCTCTGGAAACACCATATATTTT. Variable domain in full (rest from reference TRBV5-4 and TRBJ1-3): ETGVTQSPTHLIKTRGQQVTLRCSSQSGHNTVSWYQQALGQGPQFIFQYYREEENGRGNFPPRFSGLQFPNYSSELNVNALELDDSALYLCASSGRSSGNTIYFGEGSWLTVV.